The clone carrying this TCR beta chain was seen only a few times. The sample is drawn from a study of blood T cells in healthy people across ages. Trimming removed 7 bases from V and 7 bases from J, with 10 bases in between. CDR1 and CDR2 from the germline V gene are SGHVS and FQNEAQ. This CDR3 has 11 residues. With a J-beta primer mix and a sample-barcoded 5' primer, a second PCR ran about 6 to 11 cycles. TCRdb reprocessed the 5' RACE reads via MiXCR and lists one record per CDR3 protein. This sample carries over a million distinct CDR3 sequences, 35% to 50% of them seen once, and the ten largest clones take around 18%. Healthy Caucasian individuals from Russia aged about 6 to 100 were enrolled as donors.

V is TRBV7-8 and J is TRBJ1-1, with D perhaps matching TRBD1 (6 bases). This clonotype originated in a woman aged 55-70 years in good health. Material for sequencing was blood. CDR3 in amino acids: CASKGGDEAFF. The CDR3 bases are TGTGCCAGCAAGGGGGGTGATGAAGCTTTCTTT.